This TCR beta chain was sequenced for a study of T-cell memory formation after mild COVID-19. This clonotype has a count of ten or more. MiXCR, run by TCRdb on the 5' RACE reads, gives a single entry per CDR3 protein. This sample carries under 350,000 distinct CDR3 sequences, 15% to 20% of them seen once, and the ten largest clones take 20% to 25%. Germline CDR1 reads SGHRS; CDR2 reads YFSETQ. Trimming removed 0 bases at V and 5 bases at J, with 11 bases between. This CDR3 has 14 residues. The sequence came from a young man who had mild COVID-19 (a few samples of this study predate the infection). Cell type and time point are not known. The sequenced sample was PBMCs or a T cell subset sorted from them (not recorded which). The gene calls are TRBV5-1 and TRBJ2-5; the D gene is possibly TRBD1 (5 bases). The CDR3 DNA sequence: TGCGCCAGCAGCTTGGAGCAGGGAAGGGAGACCCAGTACTTC. Translation gives CASSLEQGRETQYF.